This T cell receptor (beta chain) was captured in a study of CD8 T cells in Susac syndrome. CDR3 length: 14 residues. Trimming removed 0 bases from V and 5 bases from J; junction bases left unmatched: 4. Germline V lookup: CDR1 SGDLS, CDR2 YYNGEE. RNA, at about 0.5 to 1 ug, was reverse transcribed with random hexamers. A multiplex approach, immunoSEQ multiplex PCR, amplified TCR beta CDR3 across 54 Vbeta and 13 Jbeta. TCRdb processed the immunoSEQ multiplex PCR reads anew with MiXCR; each CDR3 protein has one entry. The table has roughly 400,000 distinct CDR3 sequences, 85% to 90% seen once. This clonotype came up once.

The sample comprised CD8+ T cells from PBMCs. The J gene is TRBJ1-1, the V gene TRBV9, with 7 bases aligning to TRBD1. The TCR originated in a human donor with multiple sclerosis. As DNA, the CDR3 is TGTGCCAGCAGCGTAGAAGTCAGGGGGACTGAAGCTTTCTTT. The encoded protein is CASSVEVRGTEAFF.